A single sample gave rise to the 30 T cell receptor beta chains below, sequenced in a study of blood T cell repertoires in COVID-19. Repertoires were generated with immunoSEQ multiplex PCR, while TCRdb's copy carries only in-frame clones and drops some. The table lists tens of thousands of clones, approximately 78% of them singletons, with 3% to 4.5% in the top ten. Specimen: PBMCs or T cells enriched from blood (not recorded which). Every receptor here comes from a woman aged 40 to 50 with acute COVID-19.

V is TRBV5-4 and J is TRBJ1-2; D is perhaps TRBD1 (5 bases). This CDR3 contains 18 residues. Trimming took off 0 bases at V and 0 bases at J, with 18 bases between the two ends. Germline-derived CDR1 and CDR2 are SGHNT and YYREEE (reference sequence). CDR3: CASSLDLGEESTNYGYTF. The CDR3 DNA follows: TGTGCCAGCAGCTTGGATTTGGGGGAGGAATCGACTAACTATGGCTACACCTTC.

This chain joins TRBV6-5 and TRBJ2-3, with 7 bases that match TRBD2. The CDR3 totals 15 residues. The ends lost 2 bases at V and 2 bases at J; junction bases unmatched: 4. In germline, CDR1 is MNHEY, CDR2 SVGAGI. As DNA, the CDR3 is TGTGCCAGCAGTTACGGGAGGGGAGACACAGATACGCAGTATTTT. It yields the protein CASSYGRGDTDTQYF.

J is TRBJ2-1 and V is TRBV13; TRBD1 is a possible D gene (6 bases). This CDR3 contains 14 residues. Trimming removed 7 bases at V and 5 bases at J, with 15 bases between. CDR1 and CDR2 from the germline V gene are PRHDT and FYEKMQ (reference sequence). The CDR3 region is CASTGRGGNNEQFF. DNA of the CDR3: TGTGCCAGCACCGGCCGTGGGGGCAACAATGAGCAGTTCTTC.

CDR3 DNA: TGCAGCGCGGGAGACCTAGCCCTCAATGAGCAGTTCTTC. It is translated as CSAGDLALNEQFF. V is TRBV29-1 and J is TRBJ2-1, with a weak D call TRBD2 (6 bases). Germline V gene data show CDR1 as SQVTM and CDR2 as ANQGSEA. The CDR3 consists of 13 residues. Trimming removed 7 bases from V and 6 bases from J, with 16 bases in between.

V usage is TRBV18 and J usage is TRBJ2-2; 8 bases fit TRBD2. The CDR3 covers 17 residues. Germline V gene lookup returns CDR1 KGHSH and CDR2 LQKENI. With 1 base clipped from V and 7 bases from J, the junction kept 11 bases outside the gene matches. Written as DNA, the CDR3 is TGTGCCAGCTCACCACTCGACGGGGGGGCGCGGATCGGGGAGCTGTTTTTT. Translation gives CASSPLDGGARIGELFF.

The chain uses TRBV29-1 and TRBJ1-1; the D is unclear. V gave up 7 bases and J gave up 4 bases, with 10 bases separating them. CDR1 and CDR2 (germline): SQVTM, ANQGSEA. CDR3 size: 11 residues. The CDR3 DNA is TGCAGCGCCGAGGAGCGCACTGAAGCTTTCTTT. Translating gives CSAEERTEAFF.

This chain uses TRBV15 with TRBJ1-1; TRBD1 agrees at 9 bases. CDR3 size: 14 residues. Germline V gene lookup returns CDR1 LNHNV and CDR2 YYDKDF (reference sequence). V trimming: 2 bases; J trimming: 12 bases; junction bases outside the gene matches: 10. The CDR3 sequence: CATSRTGQGVETFF. CDR3 DNA sequence: TGTGCCACCAGCAGAACGGGACAGGGAGTCGAGACTTTCTTT. The complete variable domain, with remaining parts taken from reference TRBV15 and TRBJ1-1, reads DAMVIQNPRYQVTQFGKPVTLSCSQTLNHNVMYWYQQKSSQAPKLLFHYYDKDFNNEADTPDNFQSRRPNTSFCFLDIRSPGLGDTAMYLCATSRTGQGVETFFGQGTRLTVV.

The rearrangement links TRBV19 to TRBJ1-5, with D possibly matching TRBD1 (6 bases). The V end lost 2 bases, the J end lost 7 bases, and 12 bases lay between the germline ends. Germline V gene lookup returns CDR1 LNHDA and CDR2 SQIVND (reference sequence). This CDR3 is built from 14 residues. This chain's CDR3 is CASSIQGRGQPQHF. In DNA form, the CDR3 reads TGTGCCAGTAGTATACAGGGGCGGGGGCAGCCCCAGCATTTT.

The V gene is TRBV29-1, the J gene TRBJ1-2; D may be TRBD1 (6 bases). V gave up 0 bases and J gave up 0 bases, with 17 bases separating them. CDR3 length equals 17 residues. The germline CDR1 and CDR2 sequences are SQVTM and ANQGSEA. The CDR3 nucleotides are TGCAGCGTTGAAGATCTCGACAGGTCCCCGACTAACTATGGCTACACCTTC. It translates to CSVEDLDRSPTNYGYTF.

This chain connects TRBV5-1 to TRBJ2-5; 7 bases are a match to TRBD1. Trimming cost V 2 bases and J 4 bases; bases outside gene matches: 5. CDR1 and CDR2 (germline): SGHRS, YFSETQ. The CDR3 length is 14 residues. CDR3 nucleotides: TGCGCCAGCAGCTTCGACAGGGTTAGAGAGACCCAGTACTTC. Translating gives CASSFDRVRETQYF.

This clone has a single count. The chain is built from TRBV7-9 and TRBJ1-1, with unresolved D. Germline-derived CDR1 and CDR2 are SEHNR and FQNEAQ (reference sequence). The CDR3 spans 16 residues. V lost 6 bases, J lost 1 base, and 18 bases lay in between. In nucleotides, the CDR3 is TGTGCCAGCAGTCTAGACGTCGGCAGACCGAACACTGAAGCTTTCTTT. Its translation is CASSLDVGRPNTEAFF.

The chain is built from TRBV5-4 and TRBJ2-1; TRBD2 might be the D (6 bases). Germline CDR1 and CDR2: SGHNT and YYREEE (reference sequence). The CDR3 covers 15 residues. V was pared by 4 bases and J by 2 bases, with 13 bases between. CDR3 region: CASSPGGIAYNEQFF. Here the CDR3 DNA reads TGTGCCAGCAGCCCCGGCGGGATAGCCTACAATGAGCAGTTCTTC.

This sequence joins TRBV2 and TRBJ1-2, with D maybe TRBD1 (6 bases). Trimming pared 3 bases from V and 4 bases from J, leaving 12 bases between. The CDR3 loop spans 14 amino acids. The germline CDR1 and CDR2 sequences are SNHLY and FYNNEI. For the CDR3, the DNA is TGTGCCAGCAGTGATTGGGGGCCCGGCTATGGCTACACCTTC. It yields the protein CASSDWGPGYGYTF.

The chain links TRBV27 to TRBJ2-7, with 8 bases lining up with TRBD1. The CDR3 is made up of 14 amino acids. With 6 bases clipped from V and 2 bases from J, the junction kept 6 bases outside the gene matches. Germline V CDR1 and CDR2: MNHEY, SMNVEV (reference sequence). The CDR3: CASRWGQDTYEQYF. DNA of the CDR3: TGTGCCAGCAGATGGGGACAGGACACCTACGAGCAGTACTTC.

The CDR3 DNA sequence: TGTGCCAGCAGCCAAGATCTTGCCAGGATGAACACTGAAGCTTTCTTT. This translates into CASSQDLARMNTEAFF. The gene calls are TRBV3-1 (or the pseudogene TRBV3-2) and TRBJ1-1; D is unclear. The V and J ends lost 0 bases and 0 bases respectively, with 11 bases between them. The CDR3 is 16 residues long. In germline, CDR1 is LGHDT, CDR2 YNNKEL (reference sequence).

The chain carries TRBV7-3 and TRBJ2-1; 7 nucleotides line up with TRBD1. V trimming: 2 bases; J trimming: 4 bases; junction bases outside the gene matches: 8. This CDR3 contains 16 residues. CDR1 and CDR2 from the germline V gene are SGHTA and FQGTGA. CDR3 sequence: CASSLSPRDSYNEQFF. The CDR3 coding sequence is TGTGCCAGCAGCTTATCCCCACGGGACAGTTACAATGAGCAGTTCTTC.

The V call is TRBV11-1, the J call TRBJ2-1; possibly TRBD2 for D (5 bases). The V gene's germline CDR1 is SGHAT and CDR2 FQDESV (reference sequence). Trimming left V 4 bases short and J 6 bases short, with 10 bases between. The CDR3 spans 13 residues. The CDR3 DNA follows: TGTGCCAGCAGCTCTGGGCGGGTCAATGAGCAGTTCTTC. Its translation is CASSSGRVNEQFF.

The chain carries TRBV24-1 and TRBJ2-1, with 8 positions matching TRBD2. The V and J ends lost 1 base and 7 bases, in that order; junction bases with no gene match: 8. CDR1 is KGHDR and CDR2 is SFDVKD in the germline V gene. The CDR3 covers 16 residues. CDR3 loop: CATSDLRRTSMNEQFF. The CDR3 DNA is TGTGCCACCAGTGATTTAAGGCGGACTAGCATGAATGAGCAGTTCTTC.

The CDR3 protein is CAISEGGSYNSPLHF. CDR3 in DNA: TGTGCCATCAGTGAAGGGGGTTCCTATAATTCACCCCTCCACTTT. The genes are TRBV10-3 and TRBJ1-6, with D perhaps matching TRBD1 (6 bases). V lost 3 bases and J lost 1, with 7 bases in between. Germline V gene lookup returns CDR1 ENHRY and CDR2 SYGVKD. The CDR3 consists of 15 residues.

The chain recombines TRBV2 with TRBJ1-1; D is ambiguous. Trimming removed 10 bases at V and 3 bases at J, with 12 bases between. Germline loops: CDR1 SNHLY, CDR2 FYNNEI. The CDR3 is 12 amino acids. CDR3 protein: CAIQPQDTEAFF. CDR3 bases: TGTGCCATACAGCCCCAGGACACTGAAGCTTTCTTT.

The rearrangement uses TRBV5-4 and TRBJ1-1; tentative D call: TRBD1 (5 bases). Germline V gene data show CDR1 as SGHNT and CDR2 as YYREEE (reference sequence). The CDR3 length is 15 residues. V was cut by 4 bases and J by 0 bases, with 13 bases left in between. CDR3 residues: CASSLRRQLNTEAFF. CDR3 nucleotide sequence: TGTGCCAGCAGCCTACGACGACAGTTGAACACTGAAGCTTTCTTT.

The CDR3 is CASSLKTGGFEKLFF. DNA for the CDR3: TGTGCCAGCAGCTTAAAAACAGGGGGCTTTGAAAAACTGTTTTTT. The chain joins TRBV11-3 to TRBJ1-4; 9 bases align to TRBD1. The CDR3 runs to 15 residues. In germline, CDR1 is SGHNT, CDR2 YENEEA. J was trimmed by 7 bases and V by 2 bases; bases with no gene match: 5. The full variable domain, rest sourced from reference TRBV11-3 and TRBJ1-4, is EAGVVQSPRYKIIEKKQPVAFWCNPISGHNTLYWYLQNLGQGPELLIRYENEEAVDDSQLPKDRFSAERLKGVDSTLKIQPAELGDSAVYLCASSLKTGGFEKLFFGSGTQLSVL.

The chain links TRBV6-5 to TRBJ1-1; TRBD1 agrees at 8 bases. There are 15 residues in the CDR3. CDR1 MNHEY and CDR2 SVGAGI come from the germline V gene. V was pared by 7 bases and J by 9 bases, with 16 bases of the junction left unmatched. CDR3 coding DNA: TGTGCCAGCACTTCTAGGCGGCAGGGGGCGAAAAAAGCTTTCTTT. Amino acids: CASTSRRQGAKKAFF.

This chain connects TRBV5-1 to TRBJ2-2; D call uncertain. Trimming removed 0 bases at V and 1 base at J, with 7 bases between. CDR3 length equals 15 residues. Germline-derived CDR1 and CDR2 are SGHRS and YFSETQ. CDR3 DNA: TGCGCCAGCAGCTTGGGAGCTAAGAACACCGGGGAGCTGTTTTTT. Translated: CASSLGAKNTGELFF.

The CDR3 DNA is TGCGCCAGCAGGGTGGACAGGGTAGGTGGCTACACCTTC. Protein sequence: CASRVDRVGGYTF. The V gene is TRBV5-1, the J gene TRBJ1-2, with TRBD1 matching over 8 bases. Trimming at V came to 5 bases and at J to 7 bases, leaving 7 bases not matched to a gene. This CDR3 spans 13 amino acids. Germline V lookup: CDR1 SGHRS, CDR2 YFSETQ. Complete variable domain (other parts from reference TRBV5-1 and TRBJ1-2): KAGVTQTPRYLIKTRGQQVTLSCSPISGHRSVSWYQQTPGQGLQFLFEYFSETQRNKGNFPGRFSGRQFSNSRSEMNVSTLELGDSALYLCASRVDRVGGYTFGSGTRLTVV.

The chain carries TRBV5-6 and TRBJ1-1; unclear D gene. V shed 4 bases and J shed 7 bases, with 17 bases lying between them. The germline CDR1 and CDR2 sequences are SGHDT and YYEEEE. CDR3 size: 14 residues. CDR3 nucleotides: TGTGCCAGCAGCCCCGGCGGAGGGCTAGTTGAAGCTTTCTTT. Translation: CASSPGGGLVEAFF.

CDR3 sequence: CASSPDRGNIQYF. CDR3 nucleotide sequence: TGCGCCAGCAGTCCCGACAGGGGAAACATTCAGTACTTC. This rearrangement joins TRBV5-1 to TRBJ2-4; TRBD1 matches at 8 bases. V dropped 5 bases and J dropped 6; count of bases not matched to a gene: 4. Germline loops: CDR1 SGHRS, CDR2 YFSETQ. CDR3 size: 13 residues.

The chain has TRBV25-1 and TRBJ1-1; D is perhaps TRBD1 (5 bases). The CDR3 spans 12 residues. Trimming took 7 bases from V and 3 from J, leaving 9 bases between them. Germline CDR1 and CDR2: MGHDK and SYGVNS. CDR3 sequence reads: CASTQGDTEAFF. Written as DNA, the CDR3 is TGTGCCAGCACCCAAGGGGACACTGAAGCTTTCTTT.

This chain links TRBV28 with TRBJ2-3; TRBD2 agrees at 9 bases. Germline V CDR1 and CDR2: MDHEN, SYDVKM. This CDR3 has 18 residues. The trim removed 2 bases at V and 5 bases at J, leaving 14 bases unmatched. CDR3 sequence: CASSLIRLAGLTGDTQYF. The CDR3 DNA is TGTGCCAGCAGTTTAATTCGGCTAGCGGGACTAACTGGAGATACGCAGTATTTT.

The chain links TRBV28 to TRBJ2-7, with TRBD1 as a possible D gene (5 bases). The CDR3 loop spans 12 amino acids. With 4 bases removed from V and 4 bases from J, the gap between germline ends came to 8 bases. CDR1 MDHEN and CDR2 SYDVKM come from the germline V gene. The CDR3 coding sequence is TGTGCCAGCAGTTCCGACAGATACGAGCAGTACGTC. It specifies CASSSDRYEQYV.